This note documents a single TCR beta chain sequence. The antigen is undetermined. From the 5' RACE reads, TCRdb called clonotypes with MiXCR, one entry per CDR3 protein. The profile covers around 65,000 distinct CDR3 sequences, with over 8.5% appearing a single time and 0.95% to 1.3% taken by the ten largest. Germline values: CDR1 ENHRY, CDR2 SYGVKD. The V gene end was trimmed by 9 bases and the J gene end by 7 bases; junction bases not matched to a gene: 9. This CDR3 has 13 residues. This sample is drawn from a study of T-cell memory formation after mild COVID-19. As for the study in general: Largely donor-specific sequence clusters came from a couple of donors. Overall study results and limits: The finding that pre-infection memory included some responding clones suggested that cross-reactive memory joined. Clones shrinking between day 15 and 85 showed a balanced CD4/CD8 split, and those that grew later tilted toward CD4+.

What was sequenced was PBMCs or a T cell subset sorted from them (not recorded which). The chain couples TRBV10-3 to TRBJ1-5; 7 bases match TRBD1. The sequence derives from a man between 18 and 35 years old who had mild COVID-19 (a few samples of this study predate the infection). Cell type and time point are not known. CDR3 bases: TGTGCCATAGGTTTAGACAGGGAGCAGCCCCAGCATTTT. Its protein is CAIGLDREQPQHF.